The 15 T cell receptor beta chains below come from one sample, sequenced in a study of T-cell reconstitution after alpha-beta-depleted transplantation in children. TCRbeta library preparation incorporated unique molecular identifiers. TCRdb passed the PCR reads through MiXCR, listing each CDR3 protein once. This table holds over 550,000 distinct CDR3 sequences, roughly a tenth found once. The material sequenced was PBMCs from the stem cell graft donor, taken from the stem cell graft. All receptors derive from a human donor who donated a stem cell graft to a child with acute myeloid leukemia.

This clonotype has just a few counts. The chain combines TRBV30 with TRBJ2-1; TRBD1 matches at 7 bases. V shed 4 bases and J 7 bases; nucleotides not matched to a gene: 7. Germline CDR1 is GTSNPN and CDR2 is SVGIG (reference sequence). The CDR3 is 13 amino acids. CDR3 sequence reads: CAWNRDSPNEQFF. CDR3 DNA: TGTGCCTGGAACCGGGACAGTCCAAATGAGCAGTTCTTC.

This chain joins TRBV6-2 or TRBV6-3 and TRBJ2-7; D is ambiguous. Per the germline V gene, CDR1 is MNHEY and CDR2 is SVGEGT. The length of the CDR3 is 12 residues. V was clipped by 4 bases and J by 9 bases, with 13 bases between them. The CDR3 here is CASSFSDPRQYF. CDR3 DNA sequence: TGTGCCAGCAGTTTCTCGGACCCTCGGCAGTACTTC.

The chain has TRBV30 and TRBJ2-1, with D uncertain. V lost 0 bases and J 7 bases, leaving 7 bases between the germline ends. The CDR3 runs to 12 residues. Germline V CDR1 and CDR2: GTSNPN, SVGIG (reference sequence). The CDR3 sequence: CAWSVNWNEQFF. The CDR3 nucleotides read TGTGCCTGGAGTGTAAACTGGAATGAGCAGTTCTTC.

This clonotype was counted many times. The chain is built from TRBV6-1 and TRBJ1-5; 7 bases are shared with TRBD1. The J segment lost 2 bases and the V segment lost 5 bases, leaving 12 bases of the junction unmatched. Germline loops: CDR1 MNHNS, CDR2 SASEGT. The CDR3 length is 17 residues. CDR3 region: CASSPGRGRGGNQPQHF. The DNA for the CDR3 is TGTGCCAGCAGTCCCGGGAGGGGGCGAGGTGGCAATCAGCCCCAGCATTTT.

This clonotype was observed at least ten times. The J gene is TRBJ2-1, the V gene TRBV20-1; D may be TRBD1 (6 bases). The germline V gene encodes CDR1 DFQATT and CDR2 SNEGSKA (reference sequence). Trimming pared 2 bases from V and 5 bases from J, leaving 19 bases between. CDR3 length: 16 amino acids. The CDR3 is CSARPGQRNINNEQFF. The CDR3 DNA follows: TGCAGTGCTAGACCCGGACAGCGCAATATTAACAATGAGCAGTTCTTC.

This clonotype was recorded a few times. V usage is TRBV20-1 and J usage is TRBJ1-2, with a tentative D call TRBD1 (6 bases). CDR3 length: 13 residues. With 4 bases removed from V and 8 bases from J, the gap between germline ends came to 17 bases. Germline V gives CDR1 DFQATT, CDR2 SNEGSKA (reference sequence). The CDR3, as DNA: TGCAGTGCTAAGGGGGGGGCCCAGGGGGGCTACACCTTC. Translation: CSAKGGAQGGYTF.

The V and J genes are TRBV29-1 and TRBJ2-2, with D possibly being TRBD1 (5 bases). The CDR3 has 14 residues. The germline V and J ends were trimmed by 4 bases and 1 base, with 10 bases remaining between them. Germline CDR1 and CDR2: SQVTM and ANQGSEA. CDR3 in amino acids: CSVGQNRNTGELFF. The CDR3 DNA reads TGCAGCGTTGGACAGAATAGGAACACCGGGGAGCTGTTTTTT.

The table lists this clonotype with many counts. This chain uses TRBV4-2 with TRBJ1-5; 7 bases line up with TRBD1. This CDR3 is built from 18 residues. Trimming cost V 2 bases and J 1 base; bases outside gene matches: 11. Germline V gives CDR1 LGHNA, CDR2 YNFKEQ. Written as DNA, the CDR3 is TGTGCCAGCAGCCAAAGGGAGTCCGGGACAGTGAGCAATCAGCCCCAGCATTTT. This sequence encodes CASSQRESGTVSNQPQHF.

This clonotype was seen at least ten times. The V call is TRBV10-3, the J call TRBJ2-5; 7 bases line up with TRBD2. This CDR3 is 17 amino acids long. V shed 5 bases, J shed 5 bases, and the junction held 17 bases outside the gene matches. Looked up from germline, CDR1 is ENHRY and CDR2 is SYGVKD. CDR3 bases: TGTGCCATCAGTCCCCTGGGGGGGAAGGCCCTGGAGGAGACCCAGTACTTC. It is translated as CAISPLGGKALEETQYF.

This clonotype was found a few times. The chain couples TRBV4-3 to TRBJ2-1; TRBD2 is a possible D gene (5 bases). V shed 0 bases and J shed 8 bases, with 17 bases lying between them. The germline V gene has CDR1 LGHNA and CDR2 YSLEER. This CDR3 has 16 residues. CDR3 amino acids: CASSQDRARFSDEQFF. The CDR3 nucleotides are TGCGCCAGCAGCCAAGATAGGGCTAGATTTAGCGATGAGCAGTTCTTC.

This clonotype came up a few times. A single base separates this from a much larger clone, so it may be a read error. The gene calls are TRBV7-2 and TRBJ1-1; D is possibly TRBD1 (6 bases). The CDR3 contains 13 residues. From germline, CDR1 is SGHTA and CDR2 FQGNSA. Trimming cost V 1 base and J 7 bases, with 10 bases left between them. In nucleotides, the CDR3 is TGTGCCAGCAGCTTAGAGGCAGGGGTTGAAGCTTTCTTT. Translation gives CASSLEAGVEAFF.

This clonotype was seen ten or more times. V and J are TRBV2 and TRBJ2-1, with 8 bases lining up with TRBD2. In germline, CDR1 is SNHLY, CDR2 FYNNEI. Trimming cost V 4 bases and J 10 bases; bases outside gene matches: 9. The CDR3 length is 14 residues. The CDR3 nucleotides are TGTGCCAGCAGTGCTCTAGCGGGCCACCGAGAGCAGTTCTTC. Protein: CASSALAGHREQFF. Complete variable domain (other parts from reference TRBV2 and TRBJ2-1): EPEVTQTPSHQVTQMGQEVILRCVPISNHLYFYWYRQILGQKVEFLVSFYNNEISEKSEIFDDQFSVERPDGSNFTLKIRSTKLEDSAMYFCASSALAGHREQFFGPGTRLTVL.

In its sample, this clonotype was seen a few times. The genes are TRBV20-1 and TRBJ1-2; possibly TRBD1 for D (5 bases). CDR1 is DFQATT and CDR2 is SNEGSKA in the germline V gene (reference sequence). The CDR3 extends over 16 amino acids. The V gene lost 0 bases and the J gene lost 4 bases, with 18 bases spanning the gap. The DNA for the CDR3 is TGCAGTGCTAGAGATGTAGGAAAGGGGTTTACCTATGGCTACACCTTC. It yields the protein CSARDVGKGFTYGYTF.

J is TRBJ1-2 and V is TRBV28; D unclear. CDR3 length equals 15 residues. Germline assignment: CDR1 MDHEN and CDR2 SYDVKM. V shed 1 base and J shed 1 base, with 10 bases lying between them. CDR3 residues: CASSLSSGVNYGYTF. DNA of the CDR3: TGTGCCAGCAGTTTATCGTCCGGGGTTAACTATGGCTACACCTTC.

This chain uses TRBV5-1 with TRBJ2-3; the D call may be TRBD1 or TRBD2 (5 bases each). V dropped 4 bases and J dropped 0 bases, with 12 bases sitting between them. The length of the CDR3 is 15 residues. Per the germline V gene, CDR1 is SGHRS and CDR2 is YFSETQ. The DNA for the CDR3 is TGCGCCAGCAGCCCCAGGGACCCGAGCACAGATACGCAGTATTTT. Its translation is CASSPRDPSTDTQYF.